This T cell receptor beta chain is drawn from a study of cytomegalovirus exposure and HLA in healthy donors. The CDR3 contains 11 residues. CDR1 is DFQATT, CDR2 SNEGSKA, per germline (reference sequence). Trimming took 6 bases from V and 9 from J, leaving 12 bases between them. Regarding this clone: Antigen unknown.

Findings and caveats of the study: As was reported, the classifier diagnosed cytomegalovirus status with high specificity and sensitivity. Researchers counted 164 TCR beta chains as cytomegalovirus-associated.

Repertoires were generated with immunoSEQ multiplex PCR, while TCRdb's copy carries only in-frame clones and drops some. The repertoire holds hundreds of thousands of clones, 80% to 85% seen once, with more than 13% in the top ten. The approximately 120-subject validation cohort, separate from the approximately 670-subject first cohort, included the donors. This sequence was found in a woman younger than 45 in good health and CMV-seropositive. The sequenced material came from PBMCs. This chain connects TRBV20-1 to TRBJ2-4; no reliable D call. Here the CDR3 reads CSAPAAAIQYF. CDR3 in DNA: TGCAGTGCCCCCGCGGCCGCCATTCAGTACTTC.